The clone carrying this T cell receptor (beta chain) appeared a few times. Specified time point: patch test 1, 2 weeks after DPC sensitization. Treatment: therapeutic diphenylcyclopropenone sensitization with weekly scalp DPC. These data belong to a study of human T cells and chemical hapten exposure. V was pared by 4 bases and J by 3 bases, with 19 bases between. Germline CDR1 reads SGDLS; CDR2 reads YYNGEE. The CDR3 loop spans 16 amino acids. TCRdb reanalysed the RACE reads using MiXCR and keeps one entry per CDR3 protein. The sample contains some 350,000 distinct CDR3 sequences, around 7% of which appear only once.

The TCR was taken from a woman between 18 and 30 years old with alopecia areata. Some clones in this sample may be carry-over from other donors' samples. The chain links TRBV9 to TRBJ2-5, with D perhaps TRBD2 (6 bases). The sequencing used whole blood, collected in connection with sensitization to the hapten diphenylcyclopropenone (DPC). CDR3 region: CASSFTPGLMEETQYF. CDR3 sequence (DNA): TGTGCCAGCAGCTTCACCCCGGGACTCATGGAAGAGACCCAGTACTTC.